This T cell receptor beta chain stems from a study of blood T cells in healthy people across ages. The CDR3 covers 14 residues. Germline assignment: CDR1 SNHLY and CDR2 FYNNEI. Using a J-beta primer mix together with a sample-barcoded 5' primer, a second PCR was run for about 7 to 12 cycles. TCRdb re-analysed the 5' RACE reads in MiXCR, keeping a single row per CDR3 protein. The sample carries 1.8 million or so distinct CDR3 sequences, about 39% recorded once. In this sample, this clonotype turned up many times. The target antigen is unknown. One end of the junction fails to match germline, which may point to a read error. Regarding the study as a whole: Versus aged donors, long-lived donors had higher diversity and more naive CD4+ cells. Using unsorted PBMCs precluded a conclusive naive versus antigen-experienced comparison.

The chain links TRBV2 to TRBJ2-7; D may match TRBD1 or TRBD2 (5 bases each). Sample: blood. The clonotype was recovered from a human donor in good health. The CDR3 region is CASSADRGSYEQYF. CDR3 in DNA: TGCGCCAGCAGCGCCGACAGAGGGTCCTACGAGCAGTACTTC.